This TCR beta chain was documented in a study of blood T cell dynamics during melanoma immunotherapy. Broader study findings: Immune-effector CD8+ cells best matched cell-free DNA CDR3 sequences and were most clonal.

A note on this clone: Its target is unknown.

Here immunoSEQ multiplex PCR was the method, and the copy in TCRdb shows in-frame clones only, minus some. The sample records 3,000 to 4,500 clones, 95% to 96% being singletons. V was shortened by 6 bases and J by 0 bases, with 12 bases between the two germline ends. The CDR3 is 14 residues long. The germline V gene has CDR1 SGHVS and CDR2 FNYEAQ. Time point noted: week 3, after first cycle of checkpoint inhibitor. Prior systemic cancer therapy, immunosuppressant use and other active malignancies excluded patients. The chain employs TRBV7-6 and TRBJ2-7; tentative D call: TRBD2 (6 bases). This sequence originates from a human donor with melanoma. The material sequenced was effector memory CD8+ T cells from blood, taken from a patient treated with checkpoint blockade. The CDR3 nucleotides read TGTGCCAGCAGGCCCCTAGCGAGCTCCTACGAGCAGTACTTC. It yields the protein CASRPLASSYEQYF. The variable domain in full, completed from reference TRBV7-6 and TRBJ2-7, reads GAGVSQSPRYKVTKRGQDVALRCDPISGHVSLYWYRQALGQGPEFLTYFNYEAQQDKSGLPNDRFSAERPEGSISTLTIQRTEQRDSAMYRCASRPLASSYEQYFGPGTRLTVT.